This T cell receptor beta chain comes out of a study of OX40 agonist ivuxolimab in advanced cancers. The overall study: At around 83% male, the cohort had a mean age of approximately 64 years, ranging from roughly 20 to 90. Under the entry rules, prior anti-PD-1, anti-PD-L1 or anti-CTLA-4 therapy was allowed, and more than 35% had some.

Clones were read by immunoSEQ multiplex PCR, and TCRdb kept only the in-frame ones, dropping some. This sample has approximately 58,000 clones, with about four fifths found just once. Blood sampling was done at baseline, cycle 4 day 1, and cycle 7 day 1. With regard to this clone: Antigen unknown.

Study-level findings and limits: Among T cells, CD8+ cells averaged more expanded clones than CD4+ cells.

Trimming shortened V by 0 bases and J by 1 base, and 10 bases separated the two germline ends. The CDR3 length is 15 residues. The germline V gene has CDR1 LGHNA and CDR2 YNFKEQ. Sequencing used CD4+ or CD8+ T cells sorted from blood, obtained in a trial of the OX40 agonist ivuxolimab. The TCR sequence derives from an adult with an advanced solid tumor such as melanoma, head and neck, liver or kidney cancer. This sequence joins TRBV4-2 and TRBJ2-7; D is undetermined. The CDR3 region has the DNA TGTGCCAGCAGCCAAGAAGGTACTGCGTCCTACGAGCAGTACTTC. Translation: CASSQEGTASYEQYF.